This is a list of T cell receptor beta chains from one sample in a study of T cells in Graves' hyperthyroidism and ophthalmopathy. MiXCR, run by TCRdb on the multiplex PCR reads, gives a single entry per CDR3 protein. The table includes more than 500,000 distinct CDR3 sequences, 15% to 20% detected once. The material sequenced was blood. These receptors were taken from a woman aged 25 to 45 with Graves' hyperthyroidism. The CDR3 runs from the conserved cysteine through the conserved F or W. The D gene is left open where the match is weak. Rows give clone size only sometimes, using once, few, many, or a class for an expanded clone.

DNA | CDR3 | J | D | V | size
TGTGCCAGCAGCGAAACTACTAGCGGACTCTACAATGAGCAGTTCTTC | CASSETTSGLYNEQFF | TRBJ2-1 | TRBD2 | TRBV9 | NA
TGCAGTGCTAGAGAGGGCTGGAACTCGAACACCGGGGAGCTGTTTTTT | CSAREGWNSNTGELFF | TRBJ2-2 | NA | TRBV20-1 | NA
TGTGCCAGCAGCGTAGGTGGTAGCGGGGGGGGGGAGACCCAGTACTTC | CASSVGGSGGGETQYF | TRBJ2-5 | TRBD2 | TRBV9 | NA
TGTGCCAGCAATCCGAGCGGGAACTTCTACGAGCAGTACTTC | CASNPSGNFYEQYF | TRBJ2-7 | TRBD2 | TRBV28 | NA
TGTGCCAGCAGGTTACAGGGTAGTACTGAAGCTTTCTTT | CASRLQGSTEAFF | TRBJ1-1 | NA | TRBV2 | many
TGCAGCGTGATGCGCGGCCCGGGGGGCGACGGCTACACCTTC | CSVMRGPGGDGYTF | TRBJ1-2 | NA | TRBV29-1 | NA
TGCGCCAGCAGCTTGCCGCAGGACAGGGGAACAGATACGCAGTATTTT | CASSLPQDRGTDTQYF | TRBJ2-3 | TRBD1 | TRBV5-1 | many
TGTGCCAGCAGCATATTCTCGAACAATGAGCAGTCCTTC | CASSIFSNNEQSF | TRBJ2-1 | NA | TRBV7-2 | NA
TGTGCCAGCAGCGTAGTACTGGGGAACAATGAGCAGTTCTTC | CASSVVLGNNEQFF | TRBJ2-1 | NA | TRBV9 | NA
TGTGCCAGCCTCGGACTAGCGGGAGCTGAGACCCAGTACTTC | CASLGLAGAETQYF | TRBJ2-5 | TRBD2 | TRBV18 | many
TGTGCCAGCAGCTTGCTACCTTCTGACGGTTCCTACGAGCAGTACTTC | CASSLLPSDGSYEQYF | TRBJ2-7 | NA | TRBV11-2 | NA
TGTGCCAGCAGCGTAGAAGGGGTGTCCTACAATGAGCAGTTCTTC | CASSVEGVSYNEQFF | TRBJ2-1 | NA | TRBV9 | many
TGTGCCAGCAGCCGGGGACAAGAAGGCGGCGAGCAGTACTTC | CASSRGQEGGEQYF | TRBJ2-7 | NA | TRBV7-6 | few
TGCGCCAGCAGCTTGGACAGGGTCAGGACAGATACGCAGTATTTT | CASSLDRVRTDTQYF | TRBJ2-3 | NA | TRBV5-1 | few
TGCAGTGCTAGAGGGGGGGGCTACGAGCAGTACTTC | CSARGGGYEQYF | TRBJ2-7 | TRBD2 | TRBV20-1 | many
TGTGCCAGCAAGGGGACTAGCGGGAGCAATGAGCAGTTCTTC | CASKGTSGSNEQFF | TRBJ2-1 | TRBD2 | TRBV2 | NA
TGTGCCATCAGTGCCGGTTCATCTGGGGCCAACGTCCTGACTTTC | CAISAGSSGANVLTF | TRBJ2-6 | NA | TRBV10-3 | NA
TGTGCCAGCAGTTATAGTAGCGGGAGGCTTAACAATGAGCAGTTCTTC | CASSYSSGRLNNEQFF | TRBJ2-1 | TRBD2 | TRBV6-1 | many
TGTGCCACCAGCAGAGCTAACAGGCTAAGGGCAGATACGCAGTATTTT | CATSRANRLRADTQYF | TRBJ2-3 | NA | TRBV15 | NA
TGCAGTGCCACCATTAACCGGGACTTTTCTGTTGCAGATACGCAGTATTTT | CSATINRDFSVADTQYF | TRBJ2-3 | NA | TRBV20-1 | many
TGTGCCAGCAGTCGACAGGACAATAGCAATCAGCCCCAGCATTTT | CASSRQDNSNQPQHF | TRBJ1-5 | NA | TRBV2 | many
TGTGCCACCAGTGATTTGCAGGGTGAAGCTTTCTTT | CATSDLQGEAFF | TRBJ1-1 | NA | TRBV24-1 | many
TGTGCCAGCAGCTTGGGAGGAGGAGCTTTCTTT | CASSLGGGAFF | TRBJ1-1 | NA | TRBV5-6 | NA
TGTGCCAGCGCCCTCAGCGGGAGGGCCATAACCGGGGAGCTGTTTTTT | CASALSGRAITGELFF | TRBJ2-2 | TRBD2 | TRBV6-1 | NA
TGTGCCAGCAGGGAGGGACTAGCCGGAGATACGCAGTATTTT | CASREGLAGDTQYF | TRBJ2-3 | TRBD2 | TRBV2 | many
TGTGCCAGCGTCGGGGACCACTCCTACGAGCAGTACTTC | CASVGDHSYEQYF | TRBJ2-7 | NA | TRBV12-3/TRBV12-4 | many
TGTGCCAGCAGTCAGCGGGGTGAGCAGTTCTTC | CASSQRGEQFF | TRBJ2-1 | TRBD2 | TRBV3-1 | many
TGTGCCAGCAGCAAAGGACAGGGGGGCTACAATGAGCAGTTCTTC | CASSKGQGGYNEQFF | TRBJ2-1 | TRBD1 | TRBV7-3 | many
TGTGCCAGCAGTTTATTGGGTTTATGGGGCCAAGAGACCCAGTACTTC | CASSLLGLWGQETQYF | TRBJ2-5 | NA | TRBV28 | NA
TGTGCCAGCAGGACACAGGGAACGAATCAGCCCCAGCATTTT | CASRTQGTNQPQHF | TRBJ1-5 | NA | TRBV28 | NA
TGTGCCAGCAGTTTTGCGGCAGGGGTCAATCAGCCCCAGCATTTT | CASSFAAGVNQPQHF | TRBJ1-5 | NA | TRBV28 | few
TGCAGCGGGCAGATCGGGTGGGGCGGACAGCCCCAGCATTTT | CSGQIGWGGQPQHF | TRBJ1-5 | NA | TRBV20-1 | few
TGCAGCGTTGACGGGACAGGCAATGAGCAGTTCTTC | CSVDGTGNEQFF | TRBJ2-1 | TRBD1 | TRBV29-1 | NA